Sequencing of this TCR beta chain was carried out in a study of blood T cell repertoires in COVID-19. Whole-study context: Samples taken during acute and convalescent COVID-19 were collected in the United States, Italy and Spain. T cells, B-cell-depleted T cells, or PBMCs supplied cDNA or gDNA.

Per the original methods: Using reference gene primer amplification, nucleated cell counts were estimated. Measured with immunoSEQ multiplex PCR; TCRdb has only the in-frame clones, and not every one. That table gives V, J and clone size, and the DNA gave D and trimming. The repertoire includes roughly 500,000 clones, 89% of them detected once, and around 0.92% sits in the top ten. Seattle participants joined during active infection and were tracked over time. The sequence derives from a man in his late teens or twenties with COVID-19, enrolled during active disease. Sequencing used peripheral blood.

The CDR3: CASRETYRMNTEAFF. CDR3 bases: TGCGCCAGTAGAGAGACCTACCGAATGAACACTGAAGCTTTCTTT. V gene TRBV10-2 combines with J gene TRBJ1-1; D ambiguous. V lost 9 bases and J 0 bases, leaving 17 bases between the germline ends. The germline V gene encodes CDR1 WSHSY and CDR2 SAAADI. CDR3 length: 15 residues.